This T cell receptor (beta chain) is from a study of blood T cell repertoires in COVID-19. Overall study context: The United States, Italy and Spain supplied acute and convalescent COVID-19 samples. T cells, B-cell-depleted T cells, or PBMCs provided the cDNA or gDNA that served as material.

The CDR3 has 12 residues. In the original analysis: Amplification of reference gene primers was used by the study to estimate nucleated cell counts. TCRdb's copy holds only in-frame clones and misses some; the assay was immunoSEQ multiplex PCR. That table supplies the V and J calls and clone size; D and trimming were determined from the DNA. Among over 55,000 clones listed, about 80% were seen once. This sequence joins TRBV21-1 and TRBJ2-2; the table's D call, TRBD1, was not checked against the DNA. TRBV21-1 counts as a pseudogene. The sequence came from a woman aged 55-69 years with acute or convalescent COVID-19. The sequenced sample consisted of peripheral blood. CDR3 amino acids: CASSKPHGELFF. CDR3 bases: TGTGCCAGCAGCAAACCCCACGGGGAGCTGTTTTTT.